This T cell receptor (beta chain) was sequenced for a study of blood T cell repertoires in COVID-19. Libraries were prepared by immunoSEQ multiplex PCR; TCRdb keeps only in-frame clonotypes and omits some of them. The sample lists about 210,000 clones, roughly 84% occurring once. J was trimmed by 0 bases and V by 4 bases; bases with no gene match: 6. CDR1 is SGHRS, CDR2 YFSETQ, per germline. The CDR3 totals 16 residues. Participants, about 18 to 89 years old, spanned fewer than 25 US areas. This clonotype originated in a man under 40 in a cohort exposed to, infected with or recovered from COVID-19 (not recorded which). This chain joins TRBV5-1 and TRBJ2-1, with 8 bases that match TRBD2. Specimen: PBMCs or T cells enriched from blood (not recorded which). CDR3 region: CASSRLLAVSYNEQFF. The DNA for the CDR3 is TGCGCCAGCAGCCGTTTACTAGCGGTCTCCTACAATGAGCAGTTCTTC.